This record looks at one T cell receptor (beta chain) sequence and its context. The data were taken from a study of shared T cell receptors in the human thymus. Here immunoSEQ multiplex PCR was the method, and the copy in TCRdb shows in-frame clones only, minus some. The sample lists some 720,000 clones; 70% to 90% were seen once. Separately, the same data were catalogued under a study of human thymus T cells. From that paper: The donors were infants in Finland with congenital heart defects, otherwise immunologically healthy. Thymus tissue for the work was resected from patients undergoing corrective heart surgery. Both thymic and peripheral blood repertoires showed apparently biased V and J usage. There were highly overlapping thymic repertoires among unrelated individuals, as related research reported.

The TCR was taken from a boy in the first two years of life with a congenital heart defect. Material: thymocytes.

The CDR3: CASSRGFGTEAFF. As DNA, the CDR3 is TGTGCCAGCAGCCGGGGTTTCGGCACTGAAGCTTTCTTT. The chain couples TRBV7-6 to TRBJ1-1; D not resolved. Germline lookup yields CDR1 SGHVS and CDR2 FNYEAQ. This CDR3 spans 13 amino acids. Trimming removed 5 bases at V and 4 bases at J, with 11 bases between.